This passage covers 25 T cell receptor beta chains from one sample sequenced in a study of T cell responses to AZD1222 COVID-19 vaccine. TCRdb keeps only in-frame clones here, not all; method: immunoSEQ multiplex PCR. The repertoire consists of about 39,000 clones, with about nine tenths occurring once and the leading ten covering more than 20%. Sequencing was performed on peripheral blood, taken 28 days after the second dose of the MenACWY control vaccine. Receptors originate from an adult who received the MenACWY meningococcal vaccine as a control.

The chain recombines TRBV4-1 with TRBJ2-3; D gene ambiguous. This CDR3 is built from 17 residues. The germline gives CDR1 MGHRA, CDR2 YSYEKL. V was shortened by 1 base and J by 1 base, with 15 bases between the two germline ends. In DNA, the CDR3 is TGCGCCAGCAGCCAAGTGGTTCGGCGCCGTGGCACAGATACGCAGTATTTT. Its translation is CASSQVVRRRGTDTQYF.

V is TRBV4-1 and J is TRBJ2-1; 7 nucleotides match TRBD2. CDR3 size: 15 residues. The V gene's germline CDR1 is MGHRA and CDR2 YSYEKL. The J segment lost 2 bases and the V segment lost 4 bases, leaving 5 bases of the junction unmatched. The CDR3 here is CASSRTSRTYNEQFF. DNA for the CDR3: TGCGCCAGCAGCCGGACTAGTCGGACCTACAATGAGCAGTTCTTC.

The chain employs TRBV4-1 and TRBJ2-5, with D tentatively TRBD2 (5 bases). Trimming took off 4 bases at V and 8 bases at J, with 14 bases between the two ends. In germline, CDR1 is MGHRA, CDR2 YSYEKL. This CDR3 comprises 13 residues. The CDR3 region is CASSLGVKRTQYF. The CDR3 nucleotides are TGCGCCAGCAGCCTCGGGGTTAAGAGAACCCAGTACTTC.

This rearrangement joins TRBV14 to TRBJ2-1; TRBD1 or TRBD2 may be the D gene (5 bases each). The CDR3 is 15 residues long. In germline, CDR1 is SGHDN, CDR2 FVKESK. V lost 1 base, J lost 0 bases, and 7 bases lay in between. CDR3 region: CASSQGGTSYNEQFF. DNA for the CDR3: TGTGCCAGCAGCCAAGGAGGGACCTCCTACAATGAGCAGTTCTTC. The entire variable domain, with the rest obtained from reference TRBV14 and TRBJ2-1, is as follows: EAGVTQFPSHSVIEKGQTVTLRCDPISGHDNLYWYRRVMGKEIKFLLHFVKESKQDESGMPNNRFLAERTGGTYSTLKVQPAELEDSGVYFCASSQGGTSYNEQFFGPGTRLTVL.

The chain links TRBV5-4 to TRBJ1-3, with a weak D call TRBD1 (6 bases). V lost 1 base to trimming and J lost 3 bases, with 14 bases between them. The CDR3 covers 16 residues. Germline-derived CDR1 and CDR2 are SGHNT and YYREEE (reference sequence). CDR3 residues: CASSLRAGVGGNTIYF. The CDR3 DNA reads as TGTGCCAGCAGCTTGAGGGCAGGGGTAGGTGGAAACACCATATATTTT.

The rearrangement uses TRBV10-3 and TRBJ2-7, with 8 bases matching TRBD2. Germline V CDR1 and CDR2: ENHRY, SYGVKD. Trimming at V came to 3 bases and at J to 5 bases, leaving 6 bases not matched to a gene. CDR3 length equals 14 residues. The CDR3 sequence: CAISDGRRGDEQYF. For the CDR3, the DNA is TGTGCCATCAGTGACGGACGGCGGGGGGACGAGCAGTACTTC.

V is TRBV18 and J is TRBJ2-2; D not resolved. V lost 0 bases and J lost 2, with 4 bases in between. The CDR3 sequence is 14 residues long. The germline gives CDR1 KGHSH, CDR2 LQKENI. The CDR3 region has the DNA TGTGCCAGCTCACCACCGACTAACACCGGGGAGCTGTTTTTT. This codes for CASSPPTNTGELFF.

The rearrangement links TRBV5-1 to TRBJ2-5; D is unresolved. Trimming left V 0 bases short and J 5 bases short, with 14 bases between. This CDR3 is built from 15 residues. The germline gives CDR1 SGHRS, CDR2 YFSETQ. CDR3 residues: CASSLVASLGETQYF. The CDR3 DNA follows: TGCGCCAGCAGCTTGGTGGCGAGCCTTGGGGAGACCCAGTACTTC.

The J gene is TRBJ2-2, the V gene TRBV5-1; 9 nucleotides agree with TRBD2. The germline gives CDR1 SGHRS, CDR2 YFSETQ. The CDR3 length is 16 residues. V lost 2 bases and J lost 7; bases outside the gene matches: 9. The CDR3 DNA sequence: TGCGCCAGCAGCTTCGGGGATAGCGGGAGTGGCGGGGAGCTGTTTTTT. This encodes CASSFGDSGSGGELFF.

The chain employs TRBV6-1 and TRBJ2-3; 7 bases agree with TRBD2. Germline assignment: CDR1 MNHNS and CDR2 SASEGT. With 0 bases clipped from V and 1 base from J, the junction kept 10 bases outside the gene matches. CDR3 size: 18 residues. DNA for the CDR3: TGTGCCAGCAGTGAAGCTGGCCAGTGGCTAGCGGGCACAGATACGCAGTATTTT. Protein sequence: CASSEAGQWLAGTDTQYF.

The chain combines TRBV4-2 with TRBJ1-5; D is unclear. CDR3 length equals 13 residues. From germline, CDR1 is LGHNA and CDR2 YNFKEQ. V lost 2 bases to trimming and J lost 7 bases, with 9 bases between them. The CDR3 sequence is CASSQFARQPQHF. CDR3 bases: TGTGCCAGCAGCCAATTTGCCCGCCAGCCCCAGCATTTT.

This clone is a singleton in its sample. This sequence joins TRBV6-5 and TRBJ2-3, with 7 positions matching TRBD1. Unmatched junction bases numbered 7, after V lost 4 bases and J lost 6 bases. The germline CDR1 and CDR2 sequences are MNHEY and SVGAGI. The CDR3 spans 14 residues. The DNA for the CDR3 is TGTGCCAGCAGTTTAGACAGGGTGATCGATACGCAGTATTTT. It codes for CASSLDRVIDTQYF.

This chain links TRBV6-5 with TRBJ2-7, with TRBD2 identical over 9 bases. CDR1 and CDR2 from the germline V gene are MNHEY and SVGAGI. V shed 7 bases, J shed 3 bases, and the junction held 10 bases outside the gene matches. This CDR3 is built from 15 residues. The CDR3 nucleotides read TGTGCCAGCACCTACTCTGCGGGAGGGGGCTACGAGCAGTACTTC. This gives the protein CASTYSAGGGYEQYF.

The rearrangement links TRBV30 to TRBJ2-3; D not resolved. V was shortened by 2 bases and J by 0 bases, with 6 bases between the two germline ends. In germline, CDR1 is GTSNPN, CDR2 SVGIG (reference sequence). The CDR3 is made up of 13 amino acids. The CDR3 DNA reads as TGTGCCTGGAGTTTCCCGAGCACAGATACGCAGTATTTT. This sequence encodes CAWSFPSTDTQYF.

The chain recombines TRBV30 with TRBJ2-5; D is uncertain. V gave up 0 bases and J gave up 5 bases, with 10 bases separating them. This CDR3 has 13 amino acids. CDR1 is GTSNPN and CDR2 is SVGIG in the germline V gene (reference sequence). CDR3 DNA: TGTGCCTGGAGTGTTCACGAGGTGGAGACCCAGTACTTC. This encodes CAWSVHEVETQYF.

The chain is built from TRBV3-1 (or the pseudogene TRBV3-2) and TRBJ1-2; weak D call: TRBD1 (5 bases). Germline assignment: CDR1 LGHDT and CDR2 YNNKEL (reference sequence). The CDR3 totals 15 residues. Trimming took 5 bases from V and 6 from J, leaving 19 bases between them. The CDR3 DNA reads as TGTGCCAGCAGCTCTCGCCGGGGGGGAAAGGATGGCTACACCTTC. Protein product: CASSSRRGGKDGYTF.

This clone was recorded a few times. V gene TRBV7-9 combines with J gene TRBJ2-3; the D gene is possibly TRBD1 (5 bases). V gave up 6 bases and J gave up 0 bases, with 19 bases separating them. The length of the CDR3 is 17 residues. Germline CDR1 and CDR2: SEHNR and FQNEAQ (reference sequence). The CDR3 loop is CASRPPPRGASTDTQYF. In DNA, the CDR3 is TGTGCCAGCAGACCTCCCCCTAGGGGCGCGAGCACAGATACGCAGTATTTT.

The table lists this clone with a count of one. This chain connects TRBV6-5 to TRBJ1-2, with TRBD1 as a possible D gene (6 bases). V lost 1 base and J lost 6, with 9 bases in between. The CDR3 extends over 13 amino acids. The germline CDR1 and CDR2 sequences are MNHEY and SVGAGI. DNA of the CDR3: TGTGCCAGCAGTTACTTCTCAGGGGATGGCTACACCTTC. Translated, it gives CASSYFSGDGYTF.

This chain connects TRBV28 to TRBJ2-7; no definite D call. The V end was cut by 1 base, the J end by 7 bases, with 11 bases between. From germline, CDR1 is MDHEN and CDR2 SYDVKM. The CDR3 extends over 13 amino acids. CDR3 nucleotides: TGTGCCAGCAGTTTATTGCGGACGGCGGAGCAGTACTTC. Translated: CASSLLRTAEQYF.

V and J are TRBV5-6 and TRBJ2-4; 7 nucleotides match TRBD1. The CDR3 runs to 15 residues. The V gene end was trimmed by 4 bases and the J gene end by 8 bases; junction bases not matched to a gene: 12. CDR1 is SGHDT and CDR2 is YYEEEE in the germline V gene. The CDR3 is CASSDEQGNWDIQYF. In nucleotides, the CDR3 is TGTGCCAGCAGCGATGAACAGGGGAATTGGGACATTCAGTACTTC.

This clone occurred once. This CDR3 reads CALLGLLGAKNIQYF. As DNA, the CDR3 is TGTGCCCTGTTGGGTCTCCTGGGAGCCAAAAACATTCAGTACTTC. The J gene is TRBJ2-4, the V gene TRBV30; D is uncertain. The V end lost 8 bases, the J end lost 0 bases, and 17 bases lay between the germline ends. Germline lookup yields CDR1 GTSNPN and CDR2 SVGIG (reference sequence). The CDR3 is 15 amino acids.

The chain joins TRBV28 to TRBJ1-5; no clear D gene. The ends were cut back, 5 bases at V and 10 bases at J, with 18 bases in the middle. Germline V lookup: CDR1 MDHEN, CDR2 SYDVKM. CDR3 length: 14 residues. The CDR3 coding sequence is TGTGCCAGCAGTCTTGACTCGGGGAAGGAACCCCAGCATTTT. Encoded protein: CASSLDSGKEPQHF.

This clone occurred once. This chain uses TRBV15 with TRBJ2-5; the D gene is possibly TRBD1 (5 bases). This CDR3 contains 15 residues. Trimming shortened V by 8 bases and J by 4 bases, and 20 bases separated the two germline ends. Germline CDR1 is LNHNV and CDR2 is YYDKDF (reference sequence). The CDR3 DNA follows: TGTGCCACCTCAAGGACAAGGACCCGTGGAGAGACCCAGTACTTC. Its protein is CATSRTRTRGETQYF. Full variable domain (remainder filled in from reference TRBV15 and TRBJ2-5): DAMVIQNPRYQVTQFGKPVTLSCSQTLNHNVMYWYQQKSSQAPKLLFHYYDKDFNNEADTPDNFQSRRPNTSFCFLDIRSPGLGDTAMYLCATSRTRTRGETQYFGPGTRLLVL.

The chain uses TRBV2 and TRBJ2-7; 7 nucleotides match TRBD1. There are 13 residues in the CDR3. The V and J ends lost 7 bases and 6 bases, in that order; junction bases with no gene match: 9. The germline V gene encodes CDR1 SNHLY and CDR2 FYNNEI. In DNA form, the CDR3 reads TGTGCCAGCAACGGACAGGACCCAACCGAGCAGTACTTC. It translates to CASNGQDPTEQYF.

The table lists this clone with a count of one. The CDR3 DNA reads as TGCGCCAGCAGCACGGGACTAGCCGGGAGGGAGACCCAGTACTTC. This translates into CASSTGLAGRETQYF. The chain has TRBV5-1 and TRBJ2-5; 9 bases line up with TRBD2. The CDR3 has 15 amino acids. V lost 4 bases to trimming and J lost 5 bases; unmatched junction nucleotides: 9. CDR1 and CDR2 from the germline V gene are SGHRS and YFSETQ. Full variable domain (missing parts from reference TRBV5-1 and TRBJ2-5): KAGVTQTPRYLIKTRGQQVTLSCSPISGHRSVSWYQQTPGQGLQFLFEYFSETQRNKGNFPGRFSGRQFSNSRSEMNVSTLELGDSALYLCASSTGLAGRETQYFGPGTRLLVL.